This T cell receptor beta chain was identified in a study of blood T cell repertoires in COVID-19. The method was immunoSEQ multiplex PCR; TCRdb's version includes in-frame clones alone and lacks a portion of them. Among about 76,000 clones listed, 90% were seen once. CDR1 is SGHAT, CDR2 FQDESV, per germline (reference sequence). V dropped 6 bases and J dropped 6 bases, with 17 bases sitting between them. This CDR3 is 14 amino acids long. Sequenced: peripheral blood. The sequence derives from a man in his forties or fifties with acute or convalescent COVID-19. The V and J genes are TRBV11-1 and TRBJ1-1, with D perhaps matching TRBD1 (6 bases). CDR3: CASRSSTGLPEAFF. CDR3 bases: TGTGCCAGCAGATCAAGTACAGGGTTACCTGAAGCTTTCTTT.